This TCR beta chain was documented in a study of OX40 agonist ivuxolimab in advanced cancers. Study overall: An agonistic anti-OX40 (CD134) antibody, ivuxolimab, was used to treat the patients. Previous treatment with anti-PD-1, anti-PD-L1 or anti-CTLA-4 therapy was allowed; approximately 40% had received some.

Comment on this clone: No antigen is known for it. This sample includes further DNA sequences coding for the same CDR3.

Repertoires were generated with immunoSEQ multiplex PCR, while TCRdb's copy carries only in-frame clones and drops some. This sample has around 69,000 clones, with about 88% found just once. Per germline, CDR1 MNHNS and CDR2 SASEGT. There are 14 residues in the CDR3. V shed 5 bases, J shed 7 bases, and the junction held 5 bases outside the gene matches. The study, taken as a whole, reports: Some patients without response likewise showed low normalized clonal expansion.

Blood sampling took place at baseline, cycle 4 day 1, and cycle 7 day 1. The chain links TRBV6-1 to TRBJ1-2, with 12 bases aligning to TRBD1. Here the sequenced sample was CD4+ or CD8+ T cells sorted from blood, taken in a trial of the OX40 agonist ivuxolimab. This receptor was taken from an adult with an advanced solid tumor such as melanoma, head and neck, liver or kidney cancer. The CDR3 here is CASSWGQGAGGYTF. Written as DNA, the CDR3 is TGTGCCAGCAGTTGGGGACAGGGGGCGGGTGGCTACACCTTC.